One and the same sample provided the 20 T cell receptor beta chains below, sequenced in a study of blood T cell repertoires in COVID-19. Produced via immunoSEQ multiplex PCR; TCRdb's table is partial and in-frame only. Altogether 200,000 to 300,000 clones are present, around 90% being singletons, with the ten largest covering 7.2%. The sequenced material came from peripheral blood. Receptor source: a man aged 60 to 69 who had recovered from COVID-19.

The chain is built from TRBV7-4 and TRBJ2-2, with no clear D. Germline loops: CDR1 SGHVT, CDR2 SQSDAQ. CDR3 length equals 14 residues. The V and J ends lost 1 base and 7 bases respectively, with 10 bases between them. The CDR3 nucleotides are TGTGCCAGCAGCTTAGTTTCACAAGTCGGGGAGCTGTTTTTT. Translation: CASSLVSQVGELFF.

The chain joins TRBV7-7 to TRBJ2-2, with 7 nucleotides matching TRBD2. Germline V gene lookup returns CDR1 SSHAT and CDR2 FNYEAQ (reference sequence). This CDR3 contains 15 residues. V shed 1 base and J 4 bases; nucleotides not matched to a gene: 3. This chain's CDR3 is CASSLVGGGTGELFF. The CDR3 DNA reads TGTGCCAGCAGCTTAGTTGGCGGGGGCACCGGGGAGCTGTTTTTT.

The V and J genes are TRBV20-1 and TRBJ1-6, with D tentatively TRBD1 (6 bases). Germline CDR1 DFQATT, CDR2 SNEGSKA (reference sequence). V dropped 3 bases and J dropped 8 bases, with 17 bases sitting between them. The CDR3 has 15 amino acids. The CDR3 sequence is CSASVGRGGDSPLHF. The CDR3, as DNA: TGCAGTGCTAGTGTAGGTAGGGGGGGTGATTCACCCCTCCACTTT.

The chain uses TRBV10-1 and TRBJ2-3; TRBD1 is a possible D gene (6 bases). The V end was cut by 6 bases, the J end by 3 bases, with 13 bases between. Germline CDR1 is WNHNN and CDR2 is SYGVQD (reference sequence). This CDR3 has 14 residues. CDR3 residues: CASSDRFLTDTQYF. The CDR3 region has the DNA TGCGCCAGCAGCGACAGGTTTTTGACAGATACGCAGTATTTT.

The chain employs TRBV11-2 and TRBJ1-1; the D is unclear. V shed 6 bases and J shed 5 bases, with 16 bases lying between them. Germline CDR1 and CDR2: SGHAT and FQNNGV. The CDR3 contains 14 residues. This CDR3 reads CASSGEGPGTEAFF. The CDR3 DNA is TGTGCCAGCAGTGGTGAGGGCCCCGGGACTGAAGCTTTCTTT.

The chain combines TRBV12-3 or TRBV12-4 with TRBJ1-6; D is unclear. This CDR3 contains 13 residues. Trimming took 6 bases from V and 9 from J, leaving 12 bases between them. CDR3 sequence reads: CASSPYRSSPLHF. Written as DNA, the CDR3 is TGTGCCAGCAGCCCTTACAGAAGTTCACCCCTCCACTTT.

This chain uses TRBV9 with TRBJ2-5, with 8 positions matching TRBD1. The germline V gene has CDR1 SGDLS and CDR2 YYNGEE. The CDR3 spans 15 residues. The V and J ends lost 0 bases and 4 bases, in that order; junction bases with no gene match: 5. The CDR3 bases are TGTGCCAGCAGCGTAGATTCAGGGGGCTCAGAGACCCAGTACTTC. Amino acids: CASSVDSGGSETQYF.

The V gene is TRBV7-2, the J gene TRBJ2-5; a possible D gene is TRBD2 (6 bases). Trimming removed 0 bases at V and 5 bases at J, with 13 bases between. Per the germline V gene, CDR1 is SGHTA and CDR2 is FQGNSA. The CDR3 spans 15 residues. For the CDR3, the DNA is TGTGCCAGCAGCTTAGCGGGGGGATTTTGGGAGACCCAGTACTTC. As protein: CASSLAGGFWETQYF. The full variable domain, with the rest looked up from reference TRBV7-2 and TRBJ2-5, is GAGVSQSPSNKVTEKGKDVELRCDPISGHTALYWYRQSLGQGLEFLIYFQGNSAPDKSGLPSDRFSAERTGGSVSTLTIQRTQQEDSAVYLCASSLAGGFWETQYFGPGTRLLVL.

For this clone: This specimen includes other DNA sequences encoding the same CDR3. The chain links TRBV5-1 to TRBJ2-7; 8 bases line up with TRBD2. V lost 2 bases and J lost 4; bases outside the gene matches: 2. The germline V gene has CDR1 SGHRS and CDR2 YFSETQ. This CDR3 has 13 residues. CDR3 residues: CASSLRGGYEQYF. The CDR3 nucleotides read TGCGCCAGCAGCTTACGGGGGGGATACGAGCAGTACTTC.

The gene calls are TRBV5-8 and TRBJ2-7; tentative D call: TRBD1 (5 bases). The germline V gene encodes CDR1 SGHTS and CDR2 YDEGEE. CDR3 length equals 14 residues. Trimming removed 9 bases at V and 3 bases at J, with 19 bases between. CDR3 DNA sequence: TGTGCCAACCCCTGGGGCAGAATAAACTACGAGCAGTACTTC. Protein sequence: CANPWGRINYEQYF.

This chain connects TRBV19 to TRBJ1-4, with a possible D match to TRBD1 (6 bases). Deletions cut 1 base from V and 4 bases from J, with 13 bases between. Germline V gives CDR1 LNHDA, CDR2 SQIVND (reference sequence). CDR3 size: 16 residues. In DNA, the CDR3 is TGTGCCAGTAGTATAGCCGCGACAGGCGGTAATGAAAAACTGTTTTTT. Residues: CASSIAATGGNEKLFF.

The chain couples TRBV10-3 to TRBJ2-7; TRBD1 matches 8 bases. J was trimmed by 5 bases and V by 4 bases; bases with no gene match: 13. The V gene's germline CDR1 is ENHRY and CDR2 SYGVKD. This CDR3 spans 16 amino acids. CDR3 residues: CAISGLTPGGSNEQYF. The CDR3 DNA reads as TGTGCCATCAGTGGTCTGACGCCAGGGGGCTCAAACGAGCAGTACTTC.

The chain joins TRBV24-1 to TRBJ2-3; D perhaps matches TRBD1 (6 bases). CDR1 and CDR2 (germline): KGHDR, SFDVKD. V was trimmed by 5 bases and J by 3 bases, leaving 17 bases between them. The CDR3 spans 16 residues. CDR3 residues: CATSGVQGEGTDTQYF. CDR3 nucleotides: TGTGCCACCAGTGGGGTACAGGGCGAGGGTACAGATACGCAGTATTTT.

V is TRBV10-3 and J is TRBJ2-3, with TRBD2 identical over 10 bases. The CDR3 length is 12 residues. Per germline, CDR1 ENHRY and CDR2 SYGVKD. The junction had 0 bases not matched to a gene; V was cut back by 8 bases and J by 4 bases. As DNA, the CDR3 is TGTGCCATCGGGACTAGCGCAGATACGCAGTATTTT. As protein: CAIGTSADTQYF.

The J gene is TRBJ1-2, the V gene TRBV5-6; 7 bases fit TRBD1. J lost 4 bases, V lost 1 base, and 7 bases had no gene match. Germline CDR1 SGHDT, CDR2 YYEEEE. The CDR3 loop spans 15 amino acids. The CDR3 region is CASSLRDRAAYGYTF. DNA of the CDR3: TGTGCCAGCAGCTTGCGTGACAGGGCCGCCTATGGCTACACCTTC.

The genes are TRBV30 and TRBJ2-3, with TRBD2 matching 11 bases. Germline V gene data show CDR1 as GTSNPN and CDR2 as SVGIG (reference sequence). V was pared by 1 base and J by 5 bases, with 8 bases of the junction left unmatched. This CDR3 is built from 16 residues. DNA for the CDR3: TGTGCCTGGAGTGCCCCGACTAGCGGGGATGGAGATACGCAGTATTTT. Protein product: CAWSAPTSGDGDTQYF. The full variable domain, with the rest looked up from reference TRBV30 and TRBJ2-3, is SQTIHQWPATLVQPVGSPLSLECTVEGTSNPNLYWYRQAAGRGLQLLFYSVGIGQISSEVPQNLSASRPQDRQFILSSKKLLLSDSGFYLCAWSAPTSGDGDTQYFGPGTRLTVL.

The table lists this clone with a count of one. The chain is built from TRBV5-1 and TRBJ1-5; 7 bases are a match to TRBD1. Per germline, CDR1 SGHRS and CDR2 YFSETQ. Unmatched junction bases numbered 3, after V lost 4 bases and J lost 2 bases. The CDR3 length is 14 residues. CDR3 sequence reads: CASSITGGNQPQHF. As DNA, the CDR3 is TGCGCCAGCAGCATAACAGGGGGCAATCAGCCCCAGCATTTT.

The chain combines TRBV28 with TRBJ1-2, with D tentatively TRBD1 (5 bases). Germline CDR1 MDHEN, CDR2 SYDVKM. Trimming removed 7 bases at V and 6 bases at J, with 21 bases between. This CDR3 has 15 residues. The CDR3 loop reads CASTPTGGRKDGYTF. CDR3 nucleotide sequence: TGTGCCAGCACCCCCACGGGGGGACGGAAGGATGGCTACACCTTC.

The chain carries TRBV3-1 (or the pseudogene TRBV3-2) and TRBJ2-3, with 12 bases that match TRBD2. CDR3 size: 17 residues. The V gene's germline CDR1 is LGHDT and CDR2 YNNKEL (reference sequence). Trimming cost V 6 bases and J 0 bases; bases outside gene matches: 7. CDR3: CASSQELAGGSTDTQYF. CDR3 DNA sequence: TGTGCCAGCAGTCAGGAACTAGCGGGGGGTAGCACAGATACGCAGTATTTT.

The chain uses TRBV30 and TRBJ1-1, with 7 bases that match TRBD1. CDR1 is GTSNPN and CDR2 is SVGIG in the germline V gene (reference sequence). V lost 6 bases to trimming and J lost 0 bases; unmatched junction nucleotides: 10. The length of the CDR3 is 15 residues. DNA of the CDR3: TGTGCCTGTGGACAGGTGGGTTTTCTGAACACTGAAGCTTTCTTT. It codes for CACGQVGFLNTEAFF.